Each of the 20 T cell receptor beta chains below was sequenced from the same sample in a study of HIV-infected patients and healthy controls. Using its own MiXCR run on the 5' RACE reads, TCRdb lists one record per CDR3 protein. The sample holds around 67,000 distinct CDR3 sequences, less than 20% seen once. Sequencing was done on a sample of CD4+ T cells from blood. These TCRs come from a human donor in good health.

This clonotype was detected only a few times. This sequence joins TRBV30 and TRBJ1-4, with a possible D match to TRBD1 (5 bases). The CDR3 is 15 residues long. Germline CDR1 is GTSNPN and CDR2 is SVGIG (reference sequence). V was trimmed by 3 bases and J by 0 bases, leaving 11 bases between them. The CDR3 nucleotides read TGTGCCTGGAGCAGGGACCATGCAACTAATGAAAAACTGTTTTTT. As protein: CAWSRDHATNEKLFF.

This chain uses TRBV6-2 or TRBV6-3 with TRBJ2-1; TRBD2 agrees at 7 bases. V lost 2 bases, J lost 3 bases, and 4 bases stayed unmatched. Germline V lookup: CDR1 MNHEY, CDR2 SVGEGT. The CDR3 has 15 amino acids. The CDR3 loop reads CASSYRLADYNEQFF. The CDR3 region has the DNA TGTGCCAGCAGTTACCGGCTAGCGGACTACAATGAGCAGTTCTTC.

J is TRBJ2-3 and V is TRBV12-3 or TRBV12-4; no clear D gene. V was cut by 4 bases and J by 1 base, with 9 bases left in between. The CDR3 loop spans 14 amino acids. CDR3 sequence reads: CASSSEAGTDTQYF. CDR3 coding DNA: TGTGCCAGCAGTTCCGAGGCTGGCACAGATACGCAGTATTTT.

V is TRBV11-1 and J is TRBJ2-1; D ambiguous. Trimming pared 4 bases from V and 1 base from J, leaving 8 bases between. The CDR3 runs 14 residues. The germline V gene encodes CDR1 SGHAT and CDR2 FQDESV (reference sequence). The DNA for the CDR3 is TGTGCCAGCAGCTCGCGGAGTTCCTACAATGAGCAGTTCTTC. It codes for CASSSRSSYNEQFF. The whole variable domain, filled in from reference TRBV11-1 and TRBJ2-1, reads EAEVAQSPRYKITEKSQAVAFWCDPISGHATLYWYRQILGQGPELLVQFQDESVVDDSQLPKDRFSAERLKGVDSTLKIQPAELGDSAMYLCASSSRSSYNEQFFGPGTRLTVL.

This clonotype was picked up a small number of times. The rearrangement uses TRBV29-1 and TRBJ2-3; 8 nucleotides agree with TRBD1. Per germline, CDR1 SQVTM and CDR2 ANQGSEA. The V segment lost 0 bases and the J segment 5 bases; nucleotides outside the gene matches: 13. This CDR3 region has 17 residues. The CDR3 DNA is TGCAGCGTTGAAGATCGGGACAGGAGGGATGCTTTAGATACGCAGTATTTT. Translated, it gives CSVEDRDRRDALDTQYF.

The count of this clonotype is one. V is TRBV12-3 or TRBV12-4 and J is TRBJ1-5; no clear D gene. The CDR3 has 12 residues. V lost 1 base and J lost 9, with 7 bases in between. DNA of the CDR3: TGTGCCAGCAGTTTAGGTGTGGGGCCCCAGCATTTT. Protein product: CASSLGVGPQHF.

The chain uses TRBV19 and TRBJ2-3; perhaps TRBD1 as D (5 bases). CDR1 is LNHDA and CDR2 is SQIVND in the germline V gene (reference sequence). Trimming left V 7 bases short and J 3 bases short, with 17 bases between. CDR3 length equals 15 residues. CDR3 sequence reads: CASTDTGDRTDTQYF. CDR3 DNA sequence: TGTGCCAGTACCGATACAGGTGATAGGACAGATACGCAGTATTTT.

The chain combines TRBV12-3 or TRBV12-4 with TRBJ1-3; D is perhaps TRBD1 (5 bases). V gave up 7 bases and J gave up 1 base, with 14 bases separating them. The CDR3 loop spans 15 amino acids. The chain's CDR3 is CASTPQAGSGNTIYF. CDR3 bases: TGTGCCAGCACCCCTCAAGCAGGGTCTGGAAACACCATATATTTT.

The rearrangement links TRBV28 to TRBJ1-6; 8 nucleotides agree with TRBD1. The CDR3 is made up of 12 amino acids. CDR1 is MDHEN and CDR2 is SYDVKM in the germline V gene. V shed 4 bases and J 16 bases; nucleotides not matched to a gene: 6. The CDR3 sequence is CASSSDREFLHF. The CDR3 nucleotides are TGTGCCAGCAGTTCGGACAGGGAGTTTCTCCACTTT.

This clonotype was picked up many times. This rearrangement joins TRBV5-5 to TRBJ1-1; TRBD1 matches at 8 bases. With V trimmed by 4 bases and J by 1 base, 9 bases remained unmatched. The length of the CDR3 is 16 residues. Germline assignment: CDR1 SGHKS and CDR2 YYEKEE (reference sequence). CDR3 nucleotide sequence: TGTGCCAGCAGCCCTAGGGCCACAGGGGGGAACACTGAAGCTTTCTTT. It is translated as CASSPRATGGNTEAFF.

This clonotype came up many times. The chain is built from TRBV6-6 and TRBJ1-3, with D hard to call. The germline V and J ends were trimmed by 7 bases and 0 bases, with 13 bases remaining between them. Per germline, CDR1 MNHNY and CDR2 SVGAGI (reference sequence). This CDR3 is 15 amino acids long. The CDR3 here is CASTPRPISGNTIYF. In DNA, the CDR3 is TGTGCCAGCACCCCGCGCCCTATCTCTGGAAACACCATATATTTT.

This clonotype was observed a handful of times. The chain has TRBV5-1 and TRBJ2-7, with D possibly TRBD2 on 5 matching bases. The germline V gene has CDR1 SGHRS and CDR2 YFSETQ. V gave up 0 bases and J gave up 2 bases, with 12 bases separating them. This CDR3 is built from 15 residues. This CDR3 reads CASSLGGIGAYEQYF. The CDR3 DNA reads TGCGCCAGCAGCTTGGGAGGGATTGGGGCCTACGAGCAGTACTTC.

This clonotype showed up just a few times. V is TRBV29-1 and J is TRBJ2-3, with 10 bases identical to TRBD2. J gave up 4 bases and V 6 bases, and 7 bases lay outside the gene matches. The V gene's germline CDR1 is SQVTM and CDR2 ANQGSEA. CDR3 size: 14 residues. The CDR3 sequence: CSVSTSGPADTQYF. The CDR3 nucleotides read TGCAGCGTCTCGACTAGCGGGCCCGCAGATACGCAGTATTTT.

This clonotype occurred a few times. This chain uses TRBV7-9 with TRBJ2-1, with 10 positions matching TRBD2. The length of the CDR3 is 15 residues. V lost 3 bases and J lost 4; bases outside the gene matches: 3. The germline V gene has CDR1 SEHNR and CDR2 FQNEAQ (reference sequence). The CDR3, as DNA: TGTGCCAGCAGCTTCCTAGCGGGGGCATACAATGAGCAGTTCTTC. This codes for CASSFLAGAYNEQFF.

This clonotype was seen at least ten times. The chain has TRBV18 and TRBJ2-1; D ambiguous. CDR1 is KGHSH, CDR2 LQKENI, per germline. The CDR3 length is 13 residues. V lost 3 bases and J 9 bases, leaving 12 bases between the germline ends. The CDR3: CASSPTPQLEQFF. The CDR3 nucleotides read TGTGCCAGCTCACCGACACCCCAGCTTGAGCAGTTCTTC.

In this sample, this clonotype turned up a few times. V gene TRBV20-1 combines with J gene TRBJ1-2; D might be TRBD1 (5 bases). In germline, CDR1 is DFQATT, CDR2 SNEGSKA (reference sequence). This CDR3 has 13 residues. The V end lost 6 bases, the J end lost 5 bases, and 16 bases lay between the germline ends. The DNA of the CDR3 is TGCAGTGCCTCGACCCAGGGCGCTTATGGCTACACCTTC. As protein: CSASTQGAYGYTF.

There are a few counts of this clonotype. This rearrangement joins TRBV3-1 to TRBJ1-4; D gene unclear. The CDR3 is made up of 18 amino acids. V gave up 0 bases and J gave up 0 bases, with 14 bases separating them. Germline V gene sequence: CDR1 LGHDT, CDR2 YNNKEL (reference sequence). The CDR3 region is CASSQDWIPGATNEKLFF. In nucleotides, the CDR3 is TGTGCCAGCAGCCAAGATTGGATTCCCGGGGCAACTAATGAAAAACTGTTTTTT.

This clonotype has a count of ten or more. V usage is TRBV3-1 and J usage is TRBJ1-1, with a weak D call TRBD1 (6 bases). Trimming pared 3 bases from V and 7 bases from J, leaving 15 bases between. This CDR3 region has 14 residues. Germline V lookup: CDR1 LGHDT, CDR2 YNNKEL (reference sequence). The CDR3 DNA reads TGTGCCAGCAGCCACGCCCCACAGGGTGGTGAAGCTTTCTTT. Amino acid sequence: CASSHAPQGGEAFF.

The rearrangement links TRBV11-3 to TRBJ2-1, with D possibly being TRBD2 (6 bases). V lost 5 bases to trimming and J lost 5 bases, with 13 bases between them. The CDR3 is made up of 14 amino acids. CDR1 is SGHNT, CDR2 YENEEA, per germline. DNA of the CDR3: TGTGCCAGCAGCGCCGGGACTTCCAACAATGAGCAGTTCTTC. Translation gives CASSAGTSNNEQFF.

This clonotype was counted between two and nine times. The chain recombines TRBV19 with TRBJ2-7; 7 bases agree with TRBD1. CDR1 and CDR2 from the germline V gene are LNHDA and SQIVND (reference sequence). V shed 3 bases and J 4 bases; nucleotides not matched to a gene: 9. The CDR3 covers 15 residues. CDR3 DNA sequence: TGTGCCAGTAGTATCTTCCGCAGGGGGAGATACGAGCAGTACTTC. This sequence encodes CASSIFRRGRYEQYF.